This TCR beta chain was documented in a study of T cells in localized non-small cell lung cancer. V was clipped by 2 bases and J by 2 bases, with 8 bases between them. This CDR3 region has 13 residues. Germline CDR1 is SGHTS and CDR2 is YDEGEE. Profiled with immunoSEQ multiplex PCR; TCRdb holds only in-frame clones, not every one. Of about 52,000 clones listed, around three quarters are singletons. The chain links TRBV5-8 to TRBJ2-7, with D tentatively TRBD1 (5 bases). The TCR was taken from a woman aged 35-75 years with stage II lung adenocarcinoma. Sequenced here: PBMCs, sampled before any cancer treatment. CDR3 residues: CASSFPQAYEQYF. In DNA, the CDR3 is TGTGCCAGCAGCTTTCCACAGGCCTACGAGCAGTACTTC.